A single sample gave rise to the 2 T cell receptor beta chains below, sequenced in a study of blood T cell repertoires in COVID-19. Some clones are missing from TCRdb's copy, which holds only in-frame ones; the method was immunoSEQ multiplex PCR. The sample lists some 140,000 clones; around three quarters were seen once. The sample consisted of peripheral blood. All receptors come from a man aged 80 or over with acute or convalescent COVID-19.

V gene TRBV28 combines with J gene TRBJ2-5, with no clear D. The length of the CDR3 is 13 residues. Germline CDR1 is MDHEN and CDR2 is SYDVKM. The V gene lost 3 bases and the J gene lost 4 bases, with 9 bases spanning the gap. The CDR3 nucleotides read TGTGCCAGCAGTTTTTATACTTCAGAGACCCAGTACTTC. Encoded protein: CASSFYTSETQYF.

The rearrangement links TRBV5-1 to TRBJ2-1; 14 positions agree with TRBD2. The trim removed 5 bases at V and 5 bases at J, leaving 6 bases unmatched. The CDR3 is made up of 16 amino acids. CDR1 and CDR2 (germline): SGHRS, YFSETQ. The CDR3 DNA reads as TGCGCCAGCAGGATTGCGGGACTAGCGGGGGACAATGAGCAGTTCTTC. Translation: CASRIAGLAGDNEQFF.